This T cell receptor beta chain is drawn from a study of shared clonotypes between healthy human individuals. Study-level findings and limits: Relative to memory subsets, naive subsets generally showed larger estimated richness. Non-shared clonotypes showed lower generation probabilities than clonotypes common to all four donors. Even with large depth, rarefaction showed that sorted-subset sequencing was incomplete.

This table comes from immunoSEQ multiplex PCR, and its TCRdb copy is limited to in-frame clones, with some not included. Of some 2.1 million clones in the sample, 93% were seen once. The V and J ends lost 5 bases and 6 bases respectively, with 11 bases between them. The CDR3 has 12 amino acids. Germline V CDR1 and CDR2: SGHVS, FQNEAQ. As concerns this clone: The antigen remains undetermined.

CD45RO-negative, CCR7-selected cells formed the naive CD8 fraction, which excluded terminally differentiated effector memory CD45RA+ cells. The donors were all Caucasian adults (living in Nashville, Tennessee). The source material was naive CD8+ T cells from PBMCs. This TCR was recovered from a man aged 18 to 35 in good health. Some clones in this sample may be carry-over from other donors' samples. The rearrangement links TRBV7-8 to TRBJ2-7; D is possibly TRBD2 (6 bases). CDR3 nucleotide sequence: TGTGCCAGCAGCAATTTCGGGGGCGAGCAGTACTTC. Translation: CASSNFGGEQYF. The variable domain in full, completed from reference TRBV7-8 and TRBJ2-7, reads GAGVSQSPRYKVAKRGQDVALRCDPISGHVSLFWYQQALGQGPEFLTYFQNEAQLDKSGLPSDRFFAERPEGSVSTLKIQRTQQEDSAVYLCASSNFGGEQYFGPGTRLTVT.